These 10 T cell receptor beta chains originate from one sample sequenced in a study of cytomegalovirus exposure and HLA in healthy donors. The PCR used 60 Vbeta and 13 Jbeta primers. Sequenced by immunoSEQ multiplex PCR; TCRdb stores in-frame clones only, minus some. This table holds more than 90,000 clones, roughly 80% found once. Specimen: PBMCs. The source of these receptors is a man between 45 and 60 years old in good health and CMV-seropositive.

Comment on this clone: The germline gene is not matched at one end of the junction; a read error may be the cause. The rearrangement joins TRBV29-1 to TRBJ2-3; TRBD1 agrees at 8 bases. The CDR3 extends over 13 amino acids. The germline V gene has CDR1 SQVTM and CDR2 ANQGSEA. CDR3 sequence: CSVEKPDRAGMDF. The CDR3 DNA is TGCAGCGTTGAAAAACCGGACAGGGCGGGCATGGATTTT.

The rearrangement uses TRBV5-1 and TRBJ2-2; TRBD1 matches at 12 bases. The CDR3 totals 15 residues. Losses at the gene ends were 5 bases for V and 5 bases for J; bases not matched to a gene: 4. CDR1 SGHRS and CDR2 YFSETQ come from the germline V gene. This CDR3 is CASRMGQGATGELFF. CDR3 DNA: TGCGCCAGCAGAATGGGACAGGGGGCTACCGGGGAGCTGTTTTTT.

The chain employs TRBV28 and TRBJ2-7; D may be TRBD1 (6 bases). Germline V gives CDR1 MDHEN, CDR2 SYDVKM. This CDR3 region has 13 residues. The V gene lost 6 bases and the J gene lost 1 base, with 10 bases spanning the gap. CDR3 amino acids: CASRRTASYEQYF. In DNA, the CDR3 is TGTGCCAGCAGACGGACAGCGTCCTACGAGCAGTACTTC.

The chain recombines TRBV19 with TRBJ2-7; D unclear. V lost 5 bases, J lost 0 bases, and 11 bases lay in between. There are 14 residues in the CDR3. CDR1 LNHDA and CDR2 SQIVND come from the germline V gene (reference sequence). CDR3 in amino acids: CASSQRITSYEQYF. Written as DNA, the CDR3 is TGTGCCAGTAGTCAGAGGATCACCTCCTACGAGCAGTACTTC.

J is TRBJ1-4 and V is TRBV19; 12 nucleotides align to TRBD1. This CDR3 contains 15 residues. The V gene end was trimmed by 6 bases and the J gene end by 10 bases; junction bases not matched to a gene: 9. Germline V lookup: CDR1 LNHDA, CDR2 SQIVND (reference sequence). The chain's CDR3 is CASRPPGTGGGKLFF. CDR3 nucleotides: TGTGCCAGTAGACCGCCCGGGACAGGGGGCGGAAAACTGTTTTTT.

This chain uses TRBV6-1 with TRBJ2-7; the match to TRBD1 covers 9 bases. This CDR3 comprises 14 residues. After removal of 8 bases from V and 3 bases from J, the junction contained 8 bases not matched to a gene. Germline values: CDR1 MNHNS, CDR2 SASEGT. CDR3 in DNA: TGTGCCAGCCACCCGGGACAGGGATACTACGAGCAGTACTTC. Its protein product is CASHPGQGYYEQYF.

The gene calls are TRBV28 and TRBJ1-5, with D unclear. Trimming stripped 2 bases from V and 7 bases from J, with 6 bases between. The CDR3 contains 12 residues. Per germline, CDR1 MDHEN and CDR2 SYDVKM. The CDR3 nucleotides read TGTGCCAGCAGTTTAACTCCCCAGCCCCAGCATTTT. This translates into CASSLTPQPQHF.

The V and J genes are TRBV2 and TRBJ1-5; TRBD1 might be the D (6 bases). This CDR3 contains 14 residues. From germline, CDR1 is SNHLY and CDR2 FYNNEI. Trimming removed 5 bases from V and 7 bases from J, with 15 bases in between. DNA of the CDR3: TGTGCCAGCAGTCCTGACAGGATCTGGCAGCCCCAGCATTTT. It is translated as CASSPDRIWQPQHF. Combining the CDR3 with reference TRBV2 and TRBJ1-5 gives the whole variable domain EPEVTQTPSHQVTQMGQEVILRCVPISNHLYFYWYRQILGQKVEFLVSFYNNEISEKSEIFDDQFSVERPDGSNFTLKIRSTKLEDSAMYFCASSPDRIWQPQHFGDGTRLSIL.

V usage is TRBV9 and J usage is TRBJ1-5; D remains ambiguous. The ends were cut back, 10 bases at V and 1 base at J, with 6 bases in the middle. CDR3 length: 11 residues. Germline V CDR1 and CDR2: SGDLS, YYNGEE. The CDR3 is CAFQSNQPQHF. CDR3 coding DNA: TGTGCCTTTCAGAGCAATCAGCCCCAGCATTTT. Using reference TRBV9 and TRBJ1-5 for the parts outside the CDR3, the full variable domain is DSGVTQTPKHLITATGQRVTLRCSPRSGDLSVYWYQQSLDQGLQFLIQYYNGEERAKGNILERFSAQQFPDLHSELNLSSLELGDSALYFCAFQSNQPQHFGDGTRLSIL.

This clone was counted a few times. This chain connects TRBV18 to TRBJ1-2, with a possible D match to TRBD1 (5 bases). The CDR3 length is 15 residues. Germline V gene data show CDR1 as KGHSH and CDR2 as LQKENI. Trimming stripped 3 bases from V and 1 base from J, with 12 bases between. The CDR3 nucleotides are TGTGCCAGCTCACCTACCAGGGAGGATAACTATGGCTACACCTTC. Translating it yields CASSPTREDNYGYTF.